This T cell receptor beta chain derives from a study of T-cell memory formation after mild COVID-19. Study details: Most TCR clusters belonged to a single donor.

One entry per CDR3 protein, called by TCRdb with MiXCR from the 5' RACE reads. The sample carries around 310,000 distinct CDR3 sequences, approximately 16% recorded once. This CDR3 has 14 amino acids. The ends were cut back, 3 bases at V and 3 bases at J, with 8 bases in the middle. CDR1 LNHDA and CDR2 SQIVND come from the germline V gene (reference sequence). This receptor was identified in a man aged 18-30 years who had mild COVID-19 (a few samples of this study predate the infection). Cell type and time point are not known. Material for sequencing was PBMCs or a T cell subset sorted from them (not recorded which). J is TRBJ2-2 and V is TRBV19; TRBD2 is a possible D gene (5 bases). CDR3 nucleotide sequence: TGTGCCAGTAGTATCCTCGGGGACACCGGGGAGCTGTTTTTT. Amino acid sequence: CASSILGDTGELFF.